This T cell receptor beta chain stems from a study of a mutant IDH1 vaccine in newly diagnosed glioma. Assay used: immunoSEQ multiplex PCR; TCRdb lists only in-frame clones, some missing. The sample includes about 67,000 clones, more than 70% of them seen just once. In this sample, this clone turned up once. The time point denotes: baseline, week 1 (first vaccination visit). Treatment noted: pre-vaccination baseline after standard-of-care therapy. The sequencing here drew on peripheral blood mononuclear cells (PBMCs), taken from a glioma patient treated with radiotherapy, temozolomide or both. The sequence was collected from a woman between 18 and 29 years old with glioma. Some clones in this sample may be carry-over from other donors' samples.

CDR3 bases: TGTGCCAGCACCGCCTTAGGGGGGGTCAATGAGCAGTTCTTC. This sequence encodes CASTALGGVNEQFF. J is TRBJ2-1 and V is TRBV6-5; weak D call: TRBD2 (7 bases). The CDR3 consists of 14 residues. Germline CDR1 reads MNHEY; CDR2 reads SVGAGI. The ends were cut back, 7 bases at V and 6 bases at J, with 16 bases in the middle.